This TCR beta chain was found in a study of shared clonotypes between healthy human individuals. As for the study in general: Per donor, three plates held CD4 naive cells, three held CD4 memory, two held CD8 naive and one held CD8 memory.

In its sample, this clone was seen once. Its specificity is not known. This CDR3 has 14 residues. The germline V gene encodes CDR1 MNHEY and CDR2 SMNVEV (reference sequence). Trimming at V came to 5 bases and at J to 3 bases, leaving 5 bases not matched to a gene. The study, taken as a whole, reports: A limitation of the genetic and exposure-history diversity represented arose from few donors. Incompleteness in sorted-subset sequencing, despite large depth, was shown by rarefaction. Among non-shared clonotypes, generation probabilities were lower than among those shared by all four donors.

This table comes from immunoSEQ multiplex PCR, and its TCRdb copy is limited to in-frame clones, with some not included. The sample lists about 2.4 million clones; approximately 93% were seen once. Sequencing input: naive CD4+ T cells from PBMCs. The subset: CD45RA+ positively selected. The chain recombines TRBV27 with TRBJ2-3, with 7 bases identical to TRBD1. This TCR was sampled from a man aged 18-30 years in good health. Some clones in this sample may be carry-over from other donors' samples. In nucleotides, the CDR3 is TGTGCCAGCAGTGGGACAGCACAAACAGATACGCAGTATTTT. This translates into CASSGTAQTDTQYF.